What follows describes a single T cell receptor beta chain. The antigen is not known. Between the trimmed V and J ends, which lost 5 bases and 0 bases, there was a span of 7 bases. Germline CDR1 is SNHLY and CDR2 is FYNNEI. This CDR3 is built from 14 residues. Assay runs were performed at deep level. Data came from immunoSEQ multiplex PCR; TCRdb stores just in-frame clones and leaves some out. The sample carries about 980,000 clones, about 80% recorded once. The data belong to a study of shared clonotypes between healthy human individuals. Study-level information: Per-donor plates numbered three CD4 naive, three CD4 memory, two CD8 naive and one CD8 memory. Study-wide findings and caveats: A limitation of the genetic and exposure-history diversity represented arose from few donors.

In the CD4+ fraction, cells were divided into CD45RA+ naive and CD45RA-negative memory subsets. This chain connects TRBV2 to TRBJ1-4; no clear D gene. The source is a man between 18 and 29 years old in good health. The material sequenced was memory CD4+ T cells sorted from blood. The subset here: CD45RA-negative fraction. The CDR3 nucleotides read TGTGCCAGCAGTCCCCGGACAACTAATGAAAAACTGTTTTTT. The encoded protein is CASSPRTTNEKLFF. The variable domain in full, with the rest retrieved from reference TRBV2 and TRBJ1-4, is EPEVTQTPSHQVTQMGQEVILRCVPISNHLYFYWYRQILGQKVEFLVSFYNNEISEKSEIFDDQFSVERPDGSNFTLKIRSTKLEDSAMYFCASSPRTTNEKLFFGSGTQLSVL.